Following are 6 T cell receptor beta chains from one sample sequenced in a study of blood T cell repertoires in COVID-19. Using immunoSEQ multiplex PCR, the repertoire was profiled, and TCRdb retains in-frame clones only, with some absent. The sample consists of 60,000 or so clones, about 88% of them appearing once. Sequenced material: peripheral blood. The receptors derive from an older woman with active COVID-19.

The chain employs TRBV28 and TRBJ1-1; 8 positions match TRBD1. Germline loops: CDR1 MDHEN, CDR2 SYDVKM. V lost 11 bases and J lost 0; bases outside the gene matches: 5. The CDR3 loop spans 13 amino acids. In DNA, the CDR3 is TGTGCCGTCGCACAGGGGGTGAACACTGAAGCTTTCTTT. It is translated as CAVAQGVNTEAFF.

V gene TRBV29-1 combines with J gene TRBJ2-3; 10 nucleotides align to TRBD1. The CDR3 consists of 15 residues. V trimming: 3 bases; J trimming: 2 bases; junction bases outside the gene matches: 5. Looked up from germline, CDR1 is SQVTM and CDR2 is ANQGSEA. CDR3 loop: CSVDGDRGSTDTQYF. Written as DNA, the CDR3 is TGCAGCGTTGATGGGGACAGGGGATCCACAGATACGCAGTATTTT.

This chain joins TRBV7-2 and TRBJ1-5; tentatively, D is TRBD1 (6 bases). The V gene's germline CDR1 is SGHTA and CDR2 FQGNSA. V lost 0 bases to trimming and J lost 7 bases, with 13 bases between them. This CDR3 region has 15 residues. The CDR3 sequence is CASSLAFRGRQPQHF. DNA of the CDR3: TGTGCCAGCAGCTTAGCTTTCAGGGGCCGGCAGCCCCAGCATTTT.

The CDR3 region has the DNA TGTGCCAGCAGCCAAGAAGTTAGCGGGGGGGCCAGGGAGACCCAGTACTTC. Protein product: CASSQEVSGGARETQYF. The chain uses TRBV4-2 and TRBJ2-5, with 11 positions matching TRBD2. The V and J ends lost 0 bases and 5 bases, in that order; junction bases with no gene match: 8. CDR1 is LGHNA, CDR2 YNFKEQ, per germline. This CDR3 comprises 17 residues.

This clone was recorded only once. DNA of the CDR3: TGTGCCAGCAGCTTAGATCAGAGCACAGATACGCAGTATTTT. Residues: CASSLDQSTDTQYF. The chain combines TRBV11-3 with TRBJ2-3; D is undetermined. The V end lost 0 bases, the J end lost 0 bases, and 4 bases lay between the germline ends. This CDR3 has 14 amino acids. Germline CDR1 is SGHNT and CDR2 is YENEEA. The variable domain in full, completed from reference TRBV11-3 and TRBJ2-3, reads EAGVVQSPRYKIIEKKQPVAFWCNPISGHNTLYWYLQNLGQGPELLIRYENEEAVDDSQLPKDRFSAERLKGVDSTLKIQPAELGDSAVYLCASSLDQSTDTQYFGPGTRLTVL.

CDR3 amino acids: CATSSDVRYQETQYF. CDR3 nucleotides: TGTGCCACCAGCAGCGATGTCCGGTACCAAGAGACCCAGTACTTC. The chain employs TRBV15 and TRBJ2-5; the D is unclear. The V end lost 3 bases, the J end lost 0 bases, and 11 bases lay between the germline ends. Looked up from germline, CDR1 is LNHNV and CDR2 is YYDKDF (reference sequence). This CDR3 region has 15 residues.